Listed here are 4 T cell receptor beta chains from one sample, sequenced in a study of blood T cell repertoires in COVID-19. Assay: immunoSEQ multiplex PCR; the TCRdb copy retains only in-frame clones and omits some. The sample has a few hundred thousand clones; around 90% are singletons. The source material was PBMCs or T cells enriched from blood (not recorded which). The receptors shown here come from a man between 18 and 35 years old with acute COVID-19.

The rearrangement joins TRBV18 to TRBJ1-1; no clear D. Germline V gives CDR1 KGHSH, CDR2 LQKENI. Trimming took off 6 bases at V and 4 bases at J, with 9 bases between the two ends. CDR3 size: 12 residues. The CDR3 DNA reads TGTGCCAGCTCGGAACGAGGCACTGAAGCTTTCTTT. Amino acids: CASSERGTEAFF.

This rearrangement joins TRBV28 to TRBJ1-3; D gene uncertain. The CDR3 totals 15 residues. Germline CDR1 MDHEN, CDR2 SYDVKM. The V end was cut by 4 bases, the J end by 0 bases, with 10 bases between. CDR3 nucleotide sequence: TGTGCCAGCAGTTCCGGGAGCCTCTCTGGAAACACCATATATTTT. Its protein product is CASSSGSLSGNTIYF.

This clone was seen only once. The chain has TRBV30 and TRBJ1-1; D call uncertain. This CDR3 is 14 amino acids long. V lost 0 bases, J lost 1 base, and 9 bases lay in between. CDR1 GTSNPN and CDR2 SVGIG come from the germline V gene (reference sequence). CDR3 region: CAWSVTSKNTEAFF. The CDR3 bases are TGTGCCTGGAGTGTGACTTCTAAGAACACTGAAGCTTTCTTT.

This rearrangement joins TRBV19 to TRBJ1-5, with 7 bases fitting TRBD1. The CDR3 covers 14 residues. The V and J ends lost 7 bases and 1 base, in that order; junction bases with no gene match: 4. Germline lookup yields CDR1 LNHDA and CDR2 SQIVND (reference sequence). The CDR3 coding sequence is TGTGCCAGTATCAGACAGGGAAGCAATCAGCCCCAGCATTTT. Protein: CASIRQGSNQPQHF.